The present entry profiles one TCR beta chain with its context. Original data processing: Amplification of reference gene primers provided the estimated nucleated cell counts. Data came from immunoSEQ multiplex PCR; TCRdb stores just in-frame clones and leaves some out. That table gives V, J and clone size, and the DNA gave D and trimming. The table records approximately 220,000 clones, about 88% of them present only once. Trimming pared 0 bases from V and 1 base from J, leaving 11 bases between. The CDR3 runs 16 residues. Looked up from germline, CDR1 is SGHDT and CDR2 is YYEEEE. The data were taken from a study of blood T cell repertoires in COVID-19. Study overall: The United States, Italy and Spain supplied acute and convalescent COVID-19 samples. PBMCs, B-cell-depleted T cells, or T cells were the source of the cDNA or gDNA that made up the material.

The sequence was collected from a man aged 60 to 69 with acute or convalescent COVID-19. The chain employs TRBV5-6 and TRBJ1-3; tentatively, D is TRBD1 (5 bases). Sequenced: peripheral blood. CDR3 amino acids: CASSLVGGYSGNTIYF. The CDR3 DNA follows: TGTGCCAGCAGCTTGGTGGGGGGATATTCTGGAAACACCATATATTTT.